This TCR beta chain was identified during a study of OX40 agonist ivuxolimab in advanced cancers. With regard to this clone: The target antigen is unknown.

The CDR3 runs to 13 residues. Germline CDR1 MNHEY, CDR2 SVGAGI. The V end lost 3 bases, the J end lost 6 bases, and 9 bases lay between the germline ends. Overall study findings and caveats: The study found among the lowest clonal expansion in partial responders at 0.1-3.0 mg/kg.

The assay was immunoSEQ multiplex PCR, and TCRdb's table has in-frame clones only and misses some. Among approximately 61,000 clones listed, approximately 89% were seen once. The chain joins TRBV6-5 to TRBJ2-1; D is possibly TRBD1 or TRBD2 (5 bases each). The sequences come from CD4+ or CD8+ T cells sorted from blood, collected in a trial of the OX40 agonist ivuxolimab. This sequence originates from an adult with an advanced solid tumor such as melanoma, head and neck, liver or kidney cancer. Written as DNA, the CDR3 is TGTGCCAGCAGTTATGGGGGTCTCAATGAGCAGTTCTTC. It codes for CASSYGGLNEQFF.